A selection of T cell receptor beta chains follows, all from one sample in a study of technical replicates of blood from a few donors. TCRdb's copy holds only in-frame clones and misses some; the assay was immunoSEQ multiplex PCR. The sample has under 80,000 clones; about 91% are singletons. Sequenced material: T cells isolated from PBMCs. The source is a human donor in good health. Some clones in this sample may be carry-over from other donors' samples. Both conserved end residues are part of each CDR3. The D gene is left open where the match is weak. Expanded clones get a size class; other rows say once, few or many, or leave the size out.

18	TRBV9	TRBD2	once	TRBJ2-1	TGTGCCAGCAGCGTAGTGGCTAGCGGGAGGGATCATACCAATGAGCAGTTCTTC	CASSVVASGRDHTNEQFF
16	TRBV5-1	.	.	TRBJ1-2	TGCGCCAGCAGCTTACCTAACAGGGAGCCGAACTATGGCTACACCTTC	CASSLPNREPNYGYTF
13	TRBV11-2	.	.	TRBJ2-7	TGTGCCAGCAGCTCTCCACCGGTATACGAGCAGTACTTC	CASSSPPVYEQYF
13	TRBV19	.	.	TRBJ2-7	TGTGCCAGTAAGAAGCAAGGGGACAACGAGCAGTACTTC	CASKKQGDNEQYF
14	TRBV6-1	.	once	TRBJ1-3	TGTGCCAGCAGTGACGTCAGGGTTGGAAACACCATATATTTT	CASSDVRVGNTIYF
14	TRBV11-3	TRBD1	.	TRBJ2-7	TGTGCCAGCAGCACAGGGGGGACAGGGGGCAAGCAGTACTTC	CASSTGGTGGKQYF
14	TRBV5-8	TRBD1	.	TRBJ1-1	TGTGCCAGCAGCGACAGGGGGCTTGGCACTGAAGCTTTCTTT	CASSDRGLGTEAFF
15	TRBV9	TRBD2	.	TRBJ2-7	TGTGCCAGCAGCGTCGGGACTAGCGGGAGTCACGAGCAGTACTTC	CASSVGTSGSHEQYF
16	TRBV10-3	TRBD1	.	TRBJ2-7	TGTGCCATCAGTCCCTCTTCCGGGACAGGGGGCTACGAGCAGTACTTC	CAISPSSGTGGYEQYF
16	TRBV5-4	.	.	TRBJ2-6	TGTGCCAGCAGCCATACAGGGAACTCTGGGGCCAACGTCCTGACTTTC	CASSHTGNSGANVLTF
14	TRBV10-2	TRBD1	.	TRBJ2-2	TGCGCCAGCAGTGGGGGACAGGGAGCCGGGGAGCTGTTTTTT	CASSGGQGAGELFF
19	TRBV10-3	TRBD2	.	TRBJ2-3	TGTGCCATCAGTGAGTCCAGACTAGCGGGAGGGGTAGGCACAGATACGCAGTATTTT	CAISESRLAGGVGTDTQYF
15	TRBV10-1	TRBD2	.	TRBJ2-5	TGCGCCAGCAGTGGGTCAAGCGGGAGGCTGGAGACCCAGTACTTC	CASSGSSGRLETQYF
14	TRBV29-1	TRBD1	.	TRBJ2-3	TGCAGCTCTCAGGGGGCCCCGGGCCCAGATACGCAGTATTTT	CSSQGAPGPDTQYF
18	TRBV9	TRBD2	.	TRBJ2-1	TGTGCCAGCACCGCCCTAGCGGGAGGGCCGACCTCCTACAATGAGCAGTTCTTC	CASTALAGGPTSYNEQFF
11	TRBV20-1	.	.	TRBJ2-5	TGCAGTGCTAGCACGGAAGAGACCCAGTACTTC	CSASTEETQYF
13	TRBV4-1	.	.	TRBJ1-1	TGCGCCAGCAGCCAAGTTATTCCCACTGAAGCTTTCTTT	CASSQVIPTEAFF
16	TRBV5-4	.	.	TRBJ2-1	TGTGCCAGCAGTCCCGTAACGGGACTGACCTACAATGAGCAGTTCTTC	CASSPVTGLTYNEQFF
16	TRBV19	TRBD1	.	TRBJ2-1	TGTGCCAGTAGAAAAACCGGGACAGGGATCTACAATGAGCAGTTCTTC	CASRKTGTGIYNEQFF
15	TRBV10-1	TRBD1	.	TRBJ2-1	TGCGCCAGCAGCGACAGGGTTAGCTCCTACAATGAGCAGTTCTTC	CASSDRVSSYNEQFF
14	TRBV13	.	.	TRBJ1-2	TGTGCCAGCAGCGTGGGACTGACCAACTATGGCTACACCTTC	CASSVGLTNYGYTF
15	TRBV11-2	.	.	TRBJ2-1	TGTGCCAGCAGCTTTATGGACATCACCTACAATGAGCAGTTCTTC	CASSFMDITYNEQFF
12	TRBV30	.	.	TRBJ1-1	TGTGCCTGGATAAGGGGGTACACTGAAGCTTTCTTT	CAWIRGYTEAFF
15	TRBV5-1	.	.	TRBJ1-2	TGCGCCAGCACTCTAGGGGAAGGGGCCAGTAATGGCTACACCTTC	CASTLGEGASNGYTF
15	TRBV27	TRBD1	once	TRBJ1-5	TGTGCCACTAAAATACAGGGGGCCATGGATCAGCCCCAGCATTTT	CATKIQGAMDQPQHF
14	TRBV4-1	TRBD1	.	TRBJ1-2	TGCGCCAGCAGCCATCCGGGACAGGGGATTGGCTACACCTTC	CASSHPGQGIGYTF
16	TRBV18	TRBD2	.	TRBJ2-2	TGTGCCAGCTCACCATCTAGCGGGGGGTCCGCCGGGGAGCTGTTTTTT	CASSPSSGGSAGELFF
16	TRBV4-3	TRBD1	.	TRBJ2-7	TGCGCCAGCAGCCAAGATCGAGGACAGGCAACCTACGAGCAGTACTTC	CASSQDRGQATYEQYF
16	TRBV7-3	TRBD1	.	TRBJ1-2	TGTGCCAGCAGCTTAACGAGGGACAGGGATAACTATGGCTACACCTTC	CASSLTRDRDNYGYTF
15	TRBV30	TRBD1	.	TRBJ2-1	TGTGCCTGGAGTGGCCGGGACAGGGGCCACAATGAGCAGTTCTTC	CAWSGRDRGHNEQFF
16	TRBV18	TRBD2	.	TRBJ2-1	TGTGCCAGCTCACCGATTAAGAGCGGGACTTCACATGAGCAGTTCTTC	CASSPIKSGTSHEQFF
12	TRBV9	.	.	TRBJ2-2	TGTGCCAGCAGCCAAGCCCCCGGGGAGCTGTTTTTT	CASSQAPGELFF
16	TRBV28	.	once	TRBJ2-7	TGTGCCAGCAGCCCACCCCAAAAGGGGCTTTCCTACGAGCAGTACTTC	CASSPPQKGLSYEQYF
19	TRBV7-2	TRBD2	.	TRBJ2-5	TGTGCCAGCAGCTTAGCTTGGACAACTAGCGGGAGGGCCCAAGAGACCCAGTACTTC	CASSLAWTTSGRAQETQYF
14	TRBV5-4	TRBD2	.	TRBJ2-5	TGTGCCAGCAGCTCTATAGCGGGAAAAGAGACCCAGTACTTC	CASSSIAGKETQYF
15	TRBV25-1	.	.	TRBJ2-3	TGTGCCAGCAGTCTTTCCCGGGACTCCACAGATACGCAGTATTTT	CASSLSRDSTDTQYF
15	TRBV6-5	TRBD1	.	TRBJ2-3	TGTGCCAGCTGCGGGCAGGGACAGGGGGTAAATACGCAGTATTTT	CASCGQGQGVNTQYF
19	TRBV9	.	.	TRBJ1-4	TGTGCCAGCAGCCCTGAGGGGGTAATGGTTGCTGGGACTAATGAAAAACTGTTTTTT	CASSPEGVMVAGTNEKLFF
14	TRBV30	.	.	TRBJ2-7	TGTGCCTGGAGCCAACCTGGGAGCAGGCACGAGCAGTACTTC	CAWSQPGSRHEQYF
12	TRBV7-9	.	.	TRBJ1-5	TGTGCCAGCAGGAGAGGCAATCAGCCCCAGCATTTT	CASRRGNQPQHF
14	TRBV6-5	.	once	TRBJ2-4	TGTGCCAGCAGTTTACAGGGTGCCAAAAACATTCAGTACTTC	CASSLQGAKNIQYF
12	TRBV2	.	once	TRBJ2-4	TGTGCCAGCTCTGTAGCCAAAAACATTCAGTACTTC	CASSVAKNIQYF
12	TRBV5-4	.	few	TRBJ1-1	TGTGCCAGCAGCGACAAGAACACTGAAGCTTTCTTT	CASSDKNTEAFF
13	TRBV28	TRBD2	few	TRBJ2-1	TGTGCCAGCAGATCCGGGGGGAGGAATGAGCAGTTCTTC	CASRSGGRNEQFF
14	TRBV9	.	once	TRBJ1-2	TGTGCCAGCAGCGGGAGATTAGCTAACTATGGCTACACCTTC	CASSGRLANYGYTF
15	TRBV9	.	.	TRBJ2-2	TGTGCCAGCAGCTTACCGGGAAGCGTGGCCGGGGAGCTGTTTTTT	CASSLPGSVAGELFF
16	TRBV7-2	TRBD2	once	TRBJ2-2	TGTGCCAGCAGCCGGAGGGGCGGGGGGAACACCGGGGAGCTGTTTTTT	CASSRRGGGNTGELFF
15	TRBV18	TRBD1	.	TRBJ2-3	TGTGCCAGCTCCCAGACAGGGGATGGGGCAGATACGCAGTATTTT	CASSQTGDGADTQYF